These 21 T cell receptor beta chains came from one sample sequenced in a study of blood T cell repertoires in COVID-19. The assay was immunoSEQ multiplex PCR, and TCRdb's table has in-frame clones only and misses some. The profile shows 150,000 or so clones, over 75% of them singletons. Sequenced material: PBMCs or T cells enriched from blood (not recorded which). The source is a man aged 45-60 years who had recovered from COVID-19.

This chain uses TRBV2 with TRBJ1-5, with D hard to call. Deletions cut 7 bases from V and 2 bases from J, with 12 bases between. The CDR3 sequence is 14 residues long. The germline gives CDR1 SNHLY, CDR2 FYNNEI. The CDR3 coding sequence is TGTGCCAGCAACGAGGCGGTTGGCAATCAGCCCCAGCATTTT. Its protein is CASNEAVGNQPQHF.

CDR3 residues: CASSPGIYPGQPQHF. DNA of the CDR3: TGTGCCAGCTCGCCGGGGATTTACCCGGGTCAGCCCCAGCATTTT. The chain is built from TRBV18 and TRBJ1-5, with D uncertain. V gave up 6 bases and J gave up 6 bases, with 18 bases separating them. CDR3 length: 15 amino acids. CDR1 and CDR2 from the germline V gene are KGHSH and LQKENI.

V gene TRBV30 combines with J gene TRBJ1-2, with D possibly TRBD1 on 6 matching bases. This CDR3 region has 13 residues. V shed 0 bases and J shed 4 bases, with 9 bases lying between them. CDR1 GTSNPN and CDR2 SVGIG come from the germline V gene (reference sequence). In nucleotides, the CDR3 is TGTGCCTGGAGTGTACAGGGTAGCTATGGCTACACCTTC. Its protein is CAWSVQGSYGYTF. The variable domain in full, completed from reference TRBV30 and TRBJ1-2, reads SQTIHQWPATLVQPVGSPLSLECTVEGTSNPNLYWYRQAAGRGLQLLFYSVGIGQISSEVPQNLSASRPQDRQFILSSKKLLLSDSGFYLCAWSVQGSYGYTFGSGTRLTVV.

Concerning this clone: Compared with germline, one end of the junction differs, possibly owing to a read error. The chain recombines TRBV7-7 with TRBJ2-2, with TRBD1 matching 7 bases. The germline CDR1 and CDR2 sequences are SSHAT and FNYEAQ (reference sequence). The CDR3 runs to 19 residues. The CDR3 loop is CASSELGTAGTTNTGELFF. The CDR3 DNA sequence: TGTGCTAGCAGCGAGCTAGGGACAGCCGGGACCACGAACACCGGGGAGCTGTTTTTT.

This chain connects TRBV18 to TRBJ2-3, with 7 bases matching TRBD1. V shed 6 bases, J shed 2 bases, and the junction held 5 bases outside the gene matches. From germline, CDR1 is KGHSH and CDR2 LQKENI. The CDR3 spans 14 residues. CDR3 protein: CASSDRVATDTQYF. For the CDR3, the DNA is TGTGCCAGCTCCGACAGGGTTGCCACAGATACGCAGTATTTT.

Only a few counts were recorded for this clone. This rearrangement joins TRBV10-3 to TRBJ2-1; D is perhaps TRBD2 (6 bases). Germline V gives CDR1 ENHRY, CDR2 SYGVKD. Between the trimmed V and J ends, which lost 5 bases and 7 bases, there was a span of 15 bases. There are 14 residues in the CDR3. CDR3 bases: TGTGCCATCAGTTACGACCATGGGGGGAATGAGCAGTTCTTC. Translating it yields CAISYDHGGNEQFF.

This sequence joins TRBV14 and TRBJ1-5; D is uncertain. Trimming stripped 1 base from V and 5 bases from J, with 18 bases between. CDR1 and CDR2 (germline): SGHDN, FVKESK. The CDR3 extends over 17 amino acids. The CDR3 spells CASSQGGRNSWDQPQHF. Written as DNA, the CDR3 is TGTGCCAGCAGCCAAGGCGGGCGGAACAGTTGGGATCAGCCCCAGCATTTT.

The rearrangement links TRBV28 to TRBJ1-3; 9 bases agree with TRBD1. This CDR3 comprises 16 residues. With V trimmed by 4 bases and J by 0 bases, 4 bases remained unmatched. Looked up from germline, CDR1 is MDHEN and CDR2 is SYDVKM. The CDR3 sequence: CASSSGTGPSGNTIYF. CDR3 nucleotides: TGTGCCAGCAGTTCCGGGACAGGGCCCTCTGGAAACACCATATATTTT.

The rearrangement joins TRBV12-3 or TRBV12-4 to TRBJ2-5; D gene unclear. Between the trimmed V and J ends, which lost 5 bases and 2 bases, there was a span of 3 bases. The CDR3 has 11 residues. CDR3 protein: CASSLQETQYF. The CDR3 DNA sequence: TGTGCCAGCAGTCTTCAAGAGACCCAGTACTTC.

This sequence joins TRBV10-3 and TRBJ1-3; a weak D match, TRBD1 (6 bases). Germline CDR1 and CDR2: ENHRY and SYGVKD. CDR3 length equals 16 residues. Trimming removed 0 bases at V and 6 bases at J, with 15 bases between. The CDR3 loop reads CAISESWGQGSNTIYF. CDR3 DNA: TGTGCCATCAGTGAGTCGTGGGGGCAGGGTTCAAACACCATATATTTT.

The V call is TRBV28, the J call TRBJ2-1; possibly TRBD1 for D (6 bases). Per germline, CDR1 MDHEN and CDR2 SYDVKM. The CDR3 spans 16 residues. The V end lost 6 bases, the J end lost 0 bases, and 15 bases lay between the germline ends. CDR3 in DNA: TGTGCCAGCAGCAGCCAAGGACAGCACTCCTACAATGAGCAGTTCTTC. As protein: CASSSQGQHSYNEQFF.

The chain couples TRBV5-1 to TRBJ2-3, with 15 bases matching TRBD2. V lost 4 bases, J lost 0 bases, and 3 bases stayed unmatched. CDR3 length equals 17 residues. Germline V gene lookup returns CDR1 SGHRS and CDR2 YFSETQ. This chain's CDR3 is CASSGTSGGSSTDTQYF. The CDR3 coding sequence is TGCGCCAGCAGCGGGACTAGCGGGGGGTCTAGCACAGATACGCAGTATTTT.

J is TRBJ2-3 and V is TRBV5-5, with a possible D match to TRBD2 (6 bases). V gave up 2 bases and J gave up 6 bases, with 13 bases separating them. The CDR3 has 14 amino acids. The V gene's germline CDR1 is SGHKS and CDR2 YYEKEE (reference sequence). The CDR3 DNA reads as TGTGCCAGCAGCTTCGGGGTCGGAGGGGATACGCAGTATTTT. Translation gives CASSFGVGGDTQYF.

This chain joins TRBV7-2 and TRBJ2-3; no reliable D call. V lost 0 bases and J lost 6, with 7 bases in between. CDR3 length: 13 amino acids. Germline CDR1 SGHTA, CDR2 FQGNSA. For the CDR3, the DNA is TGTGCCAGCAGCTTAGCCGGGTACGATACGCAGTATTTT. Protein: CASSLAGYDTQYF.

To note about this clone: The junction differs from germline at one of its ends, possibly a read error. The CDR3 reads CASSLIPRAATGF. CDR3 nucleotides: TGTGCCAGCAGCTTAATTCCCAGGGCTGCGACGGGCTTT. The chain is built from TRBV7-9 and TRBJ1-3; D might be TRBD1 (5 bases). From germline, CDR1 is SEHNR and CDR2 FQNEAQ (reference sequence). This CDR3 is built from 13 residues.

This chain joins TRBV15 and TRBJ2-1; 11 bases align to TRBD2. Per germline, CDR1 LNHNV and CDR2 YYDKDF (reference sequence). J lost 4 bases, V lost 8 bases, and 4 bases had no gene match. The CDR3 totals 14 residues. The CDR3 here is CATYVAGGYNEQFF. CDR3 coding DNA: TGTGCCACCTACGTAGCGGGAGGGTACAATGAGCAGTTCTTC.

This clone appeared a single time. The chain is built from TRBV9 and TRBJ2-3; 8 bases agree with TRBD2. J gave up 4 bases and V 0 bases, and 7 bases lay outside the gene matches. In germline, CDR1 is SGDLS, CDR2 YYNGEE. The CDR3 has 16 amino acids. For the CDR3, the DNA is TGTGCCAGCAGCGTAGACGGGGGGGCCCTCCCAGATACGCAGTATTTT. This sequence encodes CASSVDGGALPDTQYF.

V and J are TRBV7-6 and TRBJ1-3, with 8 nucleotides matching TRBD1. This CDR3 region has 17 residues. From germline, CDR1 is SGHVS and CDR2 FNYEAQ. V lost 4 bases and J lost 0; bases outside the gene matches: 8. The CDR3 here is CASSYGQGLVSGNTIYF. The CDR3 nucleotides are TGTGCCAGCAGCTACGGACAGGGCCTAGTCTCTGGAAACACCATATATTTT.

The chain carries TRBV9 and TRBJ2-5; D unresolved. Per germline, CDR1 SGDLS and CDR2 YYNGEE. Trimming removed 0 bases at V and 4 bases at J, with 16 bases between. The CDR3 consists of 16 residues. CDR3 loop: CASSVGLSKFGETQYF. The DNA for the CDR3 is TGTGCCAGCAGCGTAGGTCTCTCGAAGTTCGGAGAGACCCAGTACTTC.

This chain links TRBV28 with TRBJ1-5, with D possibly matching TRBD1 (6 bases). The CDR3 contains 12 residues. Germline CDR1 is MDHEN and CDR2 is SYDVKM. V was pared by 10 bases and J by 2 bases, with 9 bases between. CDR3 sequence (DNA): TGTGCCACCAGGACAGGCAATCAGCCCCAGCATTTT. It specifies CATRTGNQPQHF.

V is TRBV30 and J is TRBJ2-1; tentative D call: TRBD2 (5 bases). Germline CDR1 is GTSNPN and CDR2 is SVGIG (reference sequence). V was trimmed by 0 bases and J by 6 bases, leaving 27 bases between them. The CDR3 spans 19 residues. CDR3 protein: CAWSVNGKETTLGSNEQFF. CDR3 DNA: TGTGCCTGGAGTGTAAATGGTAAAGAGACTACCCTAGGGTCCAATGAGCAGTTCTTC.